The 32 T cell receptor beta chains listed next were all sequenced from one sample in a study of blood T cell repertoires in COVID-19. The assay was immunoSEQ multiplex PCR, and TCRdb's table has in-frame clones only and misses some. The sample comprises some 100,000 clones, 75% to 90% of which are singletons, and approximately 3.6% rests with the top ten. Material: peripheral blood. These receptors were taken from a woman in her 70s with acute or convalescent COVID-19.

This clone appeared a few times. J is TRBJ1-6 and V is TRBV28, with D possibly being TRBD1 (5 bases). The V end lost 6 bases, the J end lost 0 bases, and 9 bases lay between the germline ends. This CDR3 has 15 amino acids. Germline-derived CDR1 and CDR2 are MDHEN and SYDVKM. The CDR3 nucleotides read TGTGCCAGCAGCAGACAGAGCTCCTATAATTCACCCCTCCACTTT. It is translated as CASSRQSSYNSPLHF. The full variable domain, in which reference TRBV28 and TRBJ1-6 provide the parts outside the CDR3, is DVKVTQSSRYLVKRTGEKVFLECVQDMDHENMFWYRQDPGLGLRLIYFSYDVKMKEKGDIPEGYSVSREKKERFSLILESASTNQTSMYLCASSRQSSYNSPLHFGNGTRLTVT.

This clone was seen a handful of times. The chain has TRBV19 and TRBJ2-2; tentatively, D is TRBD2 (6 bases). From germline, CDR1 is LNHDA and CDR2 SQIVND (reference sequence). There are 14 residues in the CDR3. V lost 6 bases to trimming and J lost 1 base, with 9 bases between them. CDR3 loop: CASRNSGNTGELFF. CDR3 nucleotides: TGTGCCAGTAGGAATAGCGGGAACACCGGGGAGCTGTTTTTT.

V usage is TRBV2 and J usage is TRBJ2-7; maybe TRBD2 (5 bases). CDR3 length: 12 residues. The V and J ends lost 7 bases and 6 bases respectively, with 13 bases between them. Germline loops: CDR1 SNHLY, CDR2 FYNNEI. This chain's CDR3 is CASTSRGLEQYF. The DNA of the CDR3 is TGTGCCAGCACCAGTCGCGGGCTCGAGCAGTACTTC.

The chain recombines TRBV3-1 (or the pseudogene TRBV3-2) with TRBJ2-2; tentatively, D is TRBD2 (6 bases). The germline gives CDR1 LGHDT, CDR2 YNNKEL (reference sequence). The V end was cut by 1 base, the J end by 5 bases, with 20 bases between. The CDR3 is 18 amino acids. DNA of the CDR3: TGTGCCAGCAGCCAAGGCGGACTGGGAGGCGCGGGGACCGGGGAGCTGTTTTTT. Residues: CASSQGGLGGAGTGELFF.

This rearrangement joins TRBV24-1 to TRBJ1-5; D is uncertain. With 9 bases removed from V and 4 bases from J, the gap between germline ends came to 12 bases. The CDR3 spans 13 residues. Germline assignment: CDR1 KGHDR and CDR2 SFDVKD. CDR3 DNA: TGTGCCACCGGAGAAGGCGGTAATCAGCCCCAGCATTTT. This translates into CATGEGGNQPQHF.

The chain links TRBV9 to TRBJ1-3; D not certain. With 0 bases removed from V and 8 bases from J, the gap between germline ends came to 15 bases. Germline CDR1 reads SGDLS; CDR2 reads YYNGEE. There are 15 residues in the CDR3. The DNA for the CDR3 is TGTGCCAGCAGCGTAGCTGTTCCGGCGAGGGACACCATATATTTT. Encoded protein: CASSVAVPARDTIYF. The full variable domain, rest sourced from reference TRBV9 and TRBJ1-3, is DSGVTQTPKHLITATGQRVTLRCSPRSGDLSVYWYQQSLDQGLQFLIQYYNGEERAKGNILERFSAQQFPDLHSELNLSSLELGDSALYFCASSVAVPARDTIYFGEGSWLTVV.

The chain recombines TRBV6-6 with TRBJ2-7, with 11 bases matching TRBD1. Germline lookup yields CDR1 MNHNY and CDR2 SVGAGI (reference sequence). V was pared by 2 bases and J by 5 bases, with 5 bases of the junction left unmatched. This CDR3 has 15 amino acids. The CDR3 nucleotides read TGTGCCAGCAGTTACCTGGACAGGGGGCCCCACGAGCAGTACTTC. It encodes CASSYLDRGPHEQYF.

The V gene is TRBV19, the J gene TRBJ1-5; TRBD1 matches at 9 bases. This CDR3 region has 14 residues. Germline-derived CDR1 and CDR2 are LNHDA and SQIVND (reference sequence). Trimming cost V 7 bases and J 5 bases; bases outside gene matches: 6. The CDR3 nucleotides are TGTGCCAGTACTCACAGGGGGCCGGATCAGCCCCAGCATTTT. It specifies CASTHRGPDQPQHF.

This rearrangement joins TRBV18 to TRBJ1-1; tentatively, D is TRBD1 (5 bases). Trimming pared 2 bases from V and 1 base from J, leaving 11 bases between. The CDR3 is made up of 15 amino acids. Germline CDR1 reads KGHSH; CDR2 reads LQKENI. The CDR3 nucleotides read TGTGCCAGCTCACCAACTCGCCAGGGGAACACTGAAGCTTTCTTT. As protein: CASSPTRQGNTEAFF.

CDR3 residues: CASSIGTSGFNKQYF. Written as DNA, the CDR3 is TGTGCCAGCAGCATTGGGACTAGCGGTTTTAATAAGCAGTACTTC. The chain couples TRBV7-8 to TRBJ2-7, with 11 nucleotides matching TRBD2. This CDR3 spans 15 amino acids. Trimming took 5 bases from V and 8 from J; bases not matched to a gene: 11. CDR1 and CDR2 from the germline V gene are SGHVS and FQNEAQ. Combining the CDR3 with reference TRBV7-8 and TRBJ2-7 gives the whole variable domain GAGVSQSPRYKVAKRGQDVALRCDPISGHVSLFWYQQALGQGPEFLTYFQNEAQLDKSGLPSDRFFAERPEGSVSTLKIQRTQQEDSAVYLCASSIGTSGFNKQYFGPGTRLTVT.

The chain carries TRBV28 and TRBJ1-3; D is ambiguous. This CDR3 spans 12 amino acids. The V and J ends lost 6 bases and 0 bases respectively, with 3 bases between them. From germline, CDR1 is MDHEN and CDR2 SYDVKM. The CDR3 sequence is CASSFSGNTIYF. The CDR3 DNA reads as TGTGCCAGCAGCTTCTCTGGAAACACCATATATTTT.

This clone was picked up one time. This sequence joins TRBV6-1 and TRBJ1-4; D is possibly TRBD1 (5 bases). V gave up 1 base and J gave up 9 bases, with 15 bases separating them. The CDR3 runs 15 residues. The germline V gene encodes CDR1 MNHNS and CDR2 SASEGT. The CDR3 bases are TGTGCCAGCAGTGAAGGCGGTCAGGGTAACCAAAAACTGTTTTTT. Its translation is CASSEGGQGNQKLFF.

This clone was seen a handful of times. V and J are TRBV5-1 and TRBJ2-1, with a weak D call TRBD2 (6 bases). CDR3 size: 15 residues. The germline CDR1 and CDR2 sequences are SGHRS and YFSETQ. V dropped 3 bases and J dropped 2 bases, with 12 bases sitting between them. The CDR3 is CASSSDGGAYNEQFF. The CDR3, as DNA: TGCGCCAGCAGCTCCGATGGAGGGGCCTACAATGAGCAGTTCTTC.

The chain links TRBV10-3 to TRBJ1-2; 8 bases map to TRBD1. CDR1 and CDR2 from the germline V gene are ENHRY and SYGVKD. V lost 3 bases, J lost 7 bases, and 10 bases stayed unmatched. CDR3 size: 15 residues. The CDR3 DNA sequence: TGTGCCATCAGTGACCCGGACAGGGCGGTGGGTGGCTACACCTTC. This encodes CAISDPDRAVGGYTF.

The chain carries TRBV2 and TRBJ2-5; TRBD1 is a possible D gene (6 bases). Per the germline V gene, CDR1 is SNHLY and CDR2 is FYNNEI. V lost 10 bases to trimming and J lost 3 bases, with 15 bases between them. There are 13 residues in the CDR3. CDR3 amino acids: CATSEDRKETQYF. In DNA form, the CDR3 reads TGTGCCACCAGCGAGGACAGAAAAGAGACCCAGTACTTC.

The chain couples TRBV4-1 to TRBJ1-3; the D gene is possibly TRBD1 (6 bases). Deletions cut 0 bases from V and 3 bases from J, with 18 bases between. Germline V lookup: CDR1 MGHRA, CDR2 YSYEKL. The CDR3 length is 18 residues. CDR3 nucleotides: TGCGCCAGCAGCCAAGATCCTCAAAGCGGGACATATGGAAACACCATATATTTT. Protein sequence: CASSQDPQSGTYGNTIYF.

This clone occurred a few times. The chain joins TRBV2 to TRBJ2-2, with 10 bases aligning to TRBD2. This CDR3 has 15 residues. The trim removed 6 bases at V and 1 base at J, leaving 2 bases unmatched. Looked up from germline, CDR1 is SNHLY and CDR2 is FYNNEI. Here the CDR3 reads CASRLAGVNTGELFF. The CDR3 DNA reads as TGTGCCAGCAGGCTAGCGGGGGTGAACACCGGGGAGCTGTTTTTT.

This clone has a handful of counts. This sequence joins TRBV27 and TRBJ1-6, with a tentative D call TRBD1 (5 bases). This CDR3 is 16 amino acids long. Germline CDR1 and CDR2: MNHEY and SMNVEV (reference sequence). V dropped 3 bases and J dropped 9 bases, with 18 bases sitting between them. DNA of the CDR3: TGTGCCAGCAGTTTTTCGTCCACAGGTGCTGTTTCACCCCTCCACTTT. It is translated as CASSFSSTGAVSPLHF.

V and J are TRBV10-2 and TRBJ2-3, with 8 nucleotides matching TRBD1. Looked up from germline, CDR1 is WSHSY and CDR2 is SAAADI. The J segment lost 3 bases and the V segment lost 6 bases, leaving 2 bases of the junction unmatched. The CDR3 totals 13 residues. The DNA of the CDR3 is TGCGCCAGCAGCCAGGGGGCAACAGATACGCAGTATTTT. Amino acid sequence: CASSQGATDTQYF.

The CDR3 nucleotides are TGTGCCAGCTCACCCAATGGACCGGGACAGGGTTCTGGGGCCAACGTCCTGACTTTC. It encodes CASSPNGPGQGSGANVLTF. V usage is TRBV18 and J usage is TRBJ2-6; 9 nucleotides line up with TRBD1. This CDR3 spans 19 amino acids. In germline, CDR1 is KGHSH, CDR2 LQKENI. With V trimmed by 3 bases and J by 1 base, 10 bases remained unmatched.

V gene TRBV6-5 combines with J gene TRBJ1-5; 7 nucleotides line up with TRBD1. Germline CDR1 is MNHEY and CDR2 is SVGAGI. With 6 bases clipped from V and 2 bases from J, the junction kept 7 bases outside the gene matches. The CDR3 spans 15 residues. The CDR3 sequence: CASRNRGSGNQPQHF. DNA for the CDR3: TGTGCCAGCAGAAACAGGGGAAGCGGCAATCAGCCCCAGCATTTT.

This chain connects TRBV7-2 to TRBJ1-4; D might be TRBD1 (6 bases). The CDR3 is made up of 16 amino acids. Germline CDR1 is SGHTA and CDR2 is FQGNSA. V lost 2 bases to trimming and J lost 4 bases, with 14 bases between them. In DNA, the CDR3 is TGTGCCAGCAGCTTACCCGATCAGGGGTTTAATGAAAAACTGTTTTTT. It is translated as CASSLPDQGFNEKLFF.

The chain is built from TRBV28 and TRBJ1-5; D remains ambiguous. Germline V CDR1 and CDR2: MDHEN, SYDVKM. Trimming left V 6 bases short and J 2 bases short, with 5 bases between. The CDR3 length is 12 residues. The CDR3 region has the DNA TGTGCCAGCAGCTCCGGCAATCAGCCCCAGCATTTT. Translating it yields CASSSGNQPQHF.

This chain connects TRBV19 to TRBJ1-2, with 8 bases identical to TRBD1. J was trimmed by 4 bases and V by 5 bases; bases with no gene match: 9. The CDR3 runs 15 residues. In germline, CDR1 is LNHDA, CDR2 SQIVND (reference sequence). In nucleotides, the CDR3 is TGTGCCAGTAGTGTCGTTGGGGGACAGGCCTATGGCTACACCTTC. It is translated as CASSVVGGQAYGYTF.

This chain connects TRBV19 to TRBJ1-5; perhaps TRBD1 as D (5 bases). This CDR3 contains 16 residues. Looked up from germline, CDR1 is LNHDA and CDR2 is SQIVND (reference sequence). Trimming shortened V by 1 base and J by 6 bases, and 16 bases separated the two germline ends. The CDR3 loop is CASSIVSPGNRQPQHF. Written as DNA, the CDR3 is TGTGCCAGTAGTATAGTGAGTCCAGGGAACCGTCAGCCCCAGCATTTT.

This clone appeared a few times. The chain links TRBV5-1 to TRBJ1-2; TRBD1 agrees at 11 bases. J was trimmed by 8 bases and V by 4 bases; bases with no gene match: 7. Germline V gene data show CDR1 as SGHRS and CDR2 as YFSETQ. This CDR3 spans 14 amino acids. CDR3 sequence reads: CASSNGQGAQGYTF. CDR3 coding DNA: TGCGCCAGCAGCAACGGACAGGGGGCACAGGGCTACACCTTC.

V is TRBV5-1 and J is TRBJ2-1; no clear D gene. This CDR3 region has 13 residues. Germline CDR1 reads SGHRS; CDR2 reads YFSETQ. V was cut by 5 bases and J by 0 bases, with 6 bases left in between. CDR3 region: CASRTDSYNEQFF. The CDR3 nucleotides are TGCGCCAGCAGAACTGACTCCTACAATGAGCAGTTCTTC.

As regards this clone: One end of the junction is discordant with germline, which a read error may explain. V and J are TRBV18 and TRBJ1-4; TRBD1 matches at 7 bases. CDR3 length equals 14 residues. From germline, CDR1 is KGHSH and CDR2 LQKENI. CDR3 bases: TGTGCCAGCTCCCCACAGGGGAGGAACGAAAAACTGTTTTTT. Encoded protein: CASSPQGRNEKLFF.

The chain combines TRBV28 with TRBJ1-6; the D is unclear. This CDR3 is built from 13 residues. Deletions cut 2 bases from V and 10 bases from J, with 9 bases between. CDR1 and CDR2 (germline): MDHEN, SYDVKM. The CDR3 DNA is TGTGCCAGCAGTTTAAATCGGGGATCACCCCTCCACTTT. Translation gives CASSLNRGSPLHF. Supplemented by reference TRBV28 and TRBJ1-6, the full variable domain reads DVKVTQSSRYLVKRTGEKVFLECVQDMDHENMFWYRQDPGLGLRLIYFSYDVKMKEKGDIPEGYSVSREKKERFSLILESASTNQTSMYLCASSLNRGSPLHFGNGTRLTVT.

The rearrangement uses TRBV28 and TRBJ1-5; D gene unclear. V was cut by 8 bases and J by 5 bases, with 13 bases left in between. The length of the CDR3 is 13 residues. Germline CDR1 is MDHEN and CDR2 is SYDVKM. This CDR3 reads CASGPSLYQPQHF. The CDR3 coding sequence is TGTGCCAGCGGGCCCTCACTCTATCAGCCCCAGCATTTT.

The chain has TRBV30 and TRBJ2-1, with 8 nucleotides matching TRBD2. The length of the CDR3 is 21 residues. CDR1 and CDR2 from the germline V gene are GTSNPN and SVGIG (reference sequence). Trimming at V came to 2 bases and at J to 2 bases, leaving 23 bases not matched to a gene. This chain's CDR3 is CAWSSRYVGGPGLAPYNEQFF. In DNA, the CDR3 is TGTGCCTGGAGTTCCAGGTACGTGGGCGGCCCCGGACTAGCCCCCTACAATGAGCAGTTCTTC.

This clone was seen a few times. The rearrangement joins TRBV2 to TRBJ2-3, with 10 bases aligning to TRBD2. Losses at the gene ends were 7 bases for V and 2 bases for J; bases not matched to a gene: 3. The germline V gene has CDR1 SNHLY and CDR2 FYNNEI. The CDR3 is made up of 14 amino acids. The CDR3 loop is CASTGTSVTDTQYF. The CDR3 DNA follows: TGTGCCAGCACCGGGACTAGCGTCACAGATACGCAGTATTTT.